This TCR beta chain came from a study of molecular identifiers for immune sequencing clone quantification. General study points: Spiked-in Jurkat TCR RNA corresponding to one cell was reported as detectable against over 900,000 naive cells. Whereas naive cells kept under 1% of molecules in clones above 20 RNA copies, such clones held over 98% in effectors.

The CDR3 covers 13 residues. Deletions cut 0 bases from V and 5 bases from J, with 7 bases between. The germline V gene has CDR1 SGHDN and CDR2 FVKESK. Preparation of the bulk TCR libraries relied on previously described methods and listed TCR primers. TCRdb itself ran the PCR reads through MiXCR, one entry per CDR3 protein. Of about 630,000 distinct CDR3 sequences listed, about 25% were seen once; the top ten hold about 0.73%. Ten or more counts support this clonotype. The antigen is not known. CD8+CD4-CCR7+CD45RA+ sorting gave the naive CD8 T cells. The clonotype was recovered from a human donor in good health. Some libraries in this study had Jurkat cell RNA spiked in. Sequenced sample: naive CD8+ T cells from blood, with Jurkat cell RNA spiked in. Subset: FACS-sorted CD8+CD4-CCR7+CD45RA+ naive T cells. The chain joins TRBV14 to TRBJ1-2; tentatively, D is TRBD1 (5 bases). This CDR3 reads CASSQEQDYGYTF. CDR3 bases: TGTGCCAGCAGCCAAGAACAGGATTATGGCTACACCTTC.